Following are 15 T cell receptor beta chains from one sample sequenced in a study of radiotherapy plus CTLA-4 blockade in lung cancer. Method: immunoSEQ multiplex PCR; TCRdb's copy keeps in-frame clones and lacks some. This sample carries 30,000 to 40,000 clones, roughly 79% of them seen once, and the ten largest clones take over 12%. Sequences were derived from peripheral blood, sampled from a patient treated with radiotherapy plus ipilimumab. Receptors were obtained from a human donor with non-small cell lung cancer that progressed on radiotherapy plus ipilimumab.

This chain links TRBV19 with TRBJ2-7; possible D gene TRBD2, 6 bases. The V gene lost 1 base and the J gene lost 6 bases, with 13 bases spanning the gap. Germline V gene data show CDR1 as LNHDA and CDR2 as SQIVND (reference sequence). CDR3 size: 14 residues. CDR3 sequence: CASSIGRESSEQYF. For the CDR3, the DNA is TGTGCCAGTAGTATAGGTCGGGAGTCGAGCGAGCAGTACTTC.

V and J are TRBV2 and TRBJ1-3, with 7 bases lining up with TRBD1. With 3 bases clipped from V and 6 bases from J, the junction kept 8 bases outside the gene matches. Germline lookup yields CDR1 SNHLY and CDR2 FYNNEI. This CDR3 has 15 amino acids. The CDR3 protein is CASSEPSGTENTIYF. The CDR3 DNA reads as TGTGCCAGCAGTGAGCCTTCCGGGACAGAAAACACCATATATTTT.

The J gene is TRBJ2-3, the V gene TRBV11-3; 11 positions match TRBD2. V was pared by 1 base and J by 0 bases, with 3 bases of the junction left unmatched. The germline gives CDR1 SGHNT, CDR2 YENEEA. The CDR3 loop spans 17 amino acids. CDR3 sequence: CASSLGRTSGSTDTQYF. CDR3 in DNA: TGTGCCAGCAGCTTAGGGCGGACTAGCGGGAGCACAGATACGCAGTATTTT. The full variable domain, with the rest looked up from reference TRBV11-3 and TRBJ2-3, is EAGVVQSPRYKIIEKKQPVAFWCNPISGHNTLYWYLQNLGQGPELLIRYENEEAVDDSQLPKDRFSAERLKGVDSTLKIQPAELGDSAVYLCASSLGRTSGSTDTQYFGPGTRLTVL.

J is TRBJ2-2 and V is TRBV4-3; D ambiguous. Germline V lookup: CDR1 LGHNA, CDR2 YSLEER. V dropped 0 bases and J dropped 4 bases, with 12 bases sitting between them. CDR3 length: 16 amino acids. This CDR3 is CASSQDRYQSTGELFF. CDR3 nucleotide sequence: TGCGCCAGCAGCCAAGATAGATATCAGAGCACCGGGGAGCTGTTTTTT.

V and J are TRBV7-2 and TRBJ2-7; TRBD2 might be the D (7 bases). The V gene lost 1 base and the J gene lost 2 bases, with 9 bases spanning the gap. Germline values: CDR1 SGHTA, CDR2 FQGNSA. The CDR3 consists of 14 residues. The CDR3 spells CASSLGGGPYEQYF. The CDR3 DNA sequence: TGTGCCAGCAGCTTAGGGGGGGGCCCCTACGAGCAGTACTTC.

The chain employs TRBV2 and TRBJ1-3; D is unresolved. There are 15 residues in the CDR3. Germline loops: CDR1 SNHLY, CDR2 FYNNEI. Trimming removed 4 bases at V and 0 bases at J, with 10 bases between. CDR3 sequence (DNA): TGTGCCAGCAGTGTTGACTCTTTCTCTGGAAACACCATATATTTT. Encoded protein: CASSVDSFSGNTIYF.

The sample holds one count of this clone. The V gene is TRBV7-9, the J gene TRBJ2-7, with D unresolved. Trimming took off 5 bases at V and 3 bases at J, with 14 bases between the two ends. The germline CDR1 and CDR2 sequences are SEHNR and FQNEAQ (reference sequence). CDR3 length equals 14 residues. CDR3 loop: CASSHQEGFYEQYF. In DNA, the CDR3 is TGTGCCAGCAGCCATCAGGAAGGGTTCTACGAGCAGTACTTC.

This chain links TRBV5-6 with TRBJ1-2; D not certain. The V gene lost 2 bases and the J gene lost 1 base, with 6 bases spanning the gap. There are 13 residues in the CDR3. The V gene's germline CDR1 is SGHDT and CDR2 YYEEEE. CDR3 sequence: CASSLTSNYGYTF. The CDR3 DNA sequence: TGTGCCAGCAGCTTAACCAGTAACTATGGCTACACCTTC.

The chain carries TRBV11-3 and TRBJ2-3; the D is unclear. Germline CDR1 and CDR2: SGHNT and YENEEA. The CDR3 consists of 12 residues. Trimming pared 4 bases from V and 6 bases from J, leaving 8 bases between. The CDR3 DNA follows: TGTGCCAGCAGCTCCTTTAGGGATACGCAGTATTTT. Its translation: CASSSFRDTQYF. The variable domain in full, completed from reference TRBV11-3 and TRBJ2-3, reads EAGVVQSPRYKIIEKKQPVAFWCNPISGHNTLYWYLQNLGQGPELLIRYENEEAVDDSQLPKDRFSAERLKGVDSTLKIQPAELGDSAVYLCASSSFRDTQYFGPGTRLTVL.

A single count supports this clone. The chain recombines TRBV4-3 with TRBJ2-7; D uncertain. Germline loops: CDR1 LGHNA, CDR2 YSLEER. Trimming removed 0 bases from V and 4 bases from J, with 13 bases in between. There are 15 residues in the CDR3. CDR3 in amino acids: CASSQDFWEGYEQYF. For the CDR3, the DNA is TGCGCCAGCAGCCAAGATTTCTGGGAAGGGTACGAGCAGTACTTC.

CDR3 sequence: CASSLGGDRGSAEQYF. The CDR3 DNA reads TGTGCCAGCAGCTTAGGCGGGGACAGGGGATCGGCCGAGCAGTACTTC. The chain has TRBV7-8 and TRBJ2-7; 10 bases line up with TRBD1. The CDR3 has 16 amino acids. V shed 1 base, J shed 6 bases, and the junction held 9 bases outside the gene matches. Germline V lookup: CDR1 SGHVS, CDR2 FQNEAQ. Complete variable domain (other parts from reference TRBV7-8 and TRBJ2-7): GAGVSQSPRYKVAKRGQDVALRCDPISGHVSLFWYQQALGQGPEFLTYFQNEAQLDKSGLPSDRFFAERPEGSVSTLKIQRTQQEDSAVYLCASSLGGDRGSAEQYFGPGTRLTVT.

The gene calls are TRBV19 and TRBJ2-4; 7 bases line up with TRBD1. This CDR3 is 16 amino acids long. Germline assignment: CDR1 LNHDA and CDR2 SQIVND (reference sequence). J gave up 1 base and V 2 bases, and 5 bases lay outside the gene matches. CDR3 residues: CASSIRTGWAKNIQYF. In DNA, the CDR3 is TGTGCCAGTAGTATAAGGACAGGTTGGGCCAAAAACATTCAGTACTTC.

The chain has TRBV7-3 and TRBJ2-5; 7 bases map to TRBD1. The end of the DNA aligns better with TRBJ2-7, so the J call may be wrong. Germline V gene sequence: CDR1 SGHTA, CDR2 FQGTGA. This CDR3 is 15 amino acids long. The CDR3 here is CASRVTGTDPYEQYF. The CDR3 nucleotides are TGTGCCAGCAGGGTAACCGGGACAGACCCCTACGAGCAGTACTTC.

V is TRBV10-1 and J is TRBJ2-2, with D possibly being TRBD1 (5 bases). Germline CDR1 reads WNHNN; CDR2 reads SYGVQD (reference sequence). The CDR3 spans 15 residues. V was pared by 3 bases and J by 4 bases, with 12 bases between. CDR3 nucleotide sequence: TGCGCCAGCAGTGAAGCCAGGGATGGCACCGGGGAGCTGTTTTTT. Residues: CASSEARDGTGELFF.

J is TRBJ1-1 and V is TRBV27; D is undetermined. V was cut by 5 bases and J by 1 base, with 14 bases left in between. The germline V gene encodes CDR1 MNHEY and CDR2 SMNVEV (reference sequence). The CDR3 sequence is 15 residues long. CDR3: CASSLWAGSNTEAFF. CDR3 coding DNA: TGTGCCAGCAGTCTATGGGCGGGGTCGAACACTGAAGCTTTCTTT.